The 17 T cell receptor beta chains in this list originate from one sample, sequenced in a study of blood T cell repertoires in COVID-19. Data came from immunoSEQ multiplex PCR; TCRdb stores just in-frame clones and leaves some out. Of about 99,000 clones in the sample, around 86% are singletons; the top ten hold approximately 15%. Sequencing used peripheral blood. All receptors come from a man aged 50 to 60 with acute or convalescent COVID-19.

CDR3 nucleotides: TGCGCCAGCAGCACTACTAGCGGGAACGACGAGCAGTACTTC. Protein sequence: CASSTTSGNDEQYF. This rearrangement joins TRBV5-1 to TRBJ2-7; 10 nucleotides match TRBD2. Germline V gene sequence: CDR1 SGHRS, CDR2 YFSETQ. The junction had 6 bases not matched to a gene; V was cut back by 4 bases and J by 5 bases. CDR3 size: 14 residues.

This chain joins TRBV18 and TRBJ2-3; 8 bases are a match to TRBD2. The CDR3 has 16 amino acids. V was clipped by 2 bases and J by 4 bases; unmatched bases: 8. The germline gives CDR1 KGHSH, CDR2 LQKENI. CDR3 coding DNA: TGTGCCAGCTCACCAGGGGCGGGAGGCGCCGCAGATACGCAGTATTTT. Its translation: CASSPGAGGAADTQYF.

The J gene is TRBJ2-7, the V gene TRBV28, with a weak D call TRBD1 (6 bases). V lost 6 bases, J lost 5 bases, and 17 bases lay in between. This CDR3 is built from 14 residues. Germline V gives CDR1 MDHEN, CDR2 SYDVKM. The CDR3 region has the DNA TGTGCCAGCAGACAACAGGGTAACGGGAACGAGCAGTACTTC. Translation: CASRQQGNGNEQYF. The full variable domain, its missing parts supplied by reference TRBV28 and TRBJ2-7, is DVKVTQSSRYLVKRTGEKVFLECVQDMDHENMFWYRQDPGLGLRLIYFSYDVKMKEKGDIPEGYSVSREKKERFSLILESASTNQTSMYLCASRQQGNGNEQYFGPGTRLTVT.

The V and J genes are TRBV9 and TRBJ2-1, with 9 bases identical to TRBD2. The CDR3 totals 15 residues. J was trimmed by 4 bases and V by 4 bases; bases with no gene match: 6. Germline V lookup: CDR1 SGDLS, CDR2 YYNGEE. The CDR3 nucleotides read TGTGCCAGCAGCTACGGACTAGCGATTTACAATGAGCAGTTCTTC. Amino acid sequence: CASSYGLAIYNEQFF.

The chain is built from TRBV5-1 and TRBJ2-7, with D unresolved. Looked up from germline, CDR1 is SGHRS and CDR2 is YFSETQ. This CDR3 has 14 residues. The V gene lost 1 base and the J gene lost 0 bases, with 8 bases spanning the gap. CDR3 sequence (DNA): TGCGCCAGCAGCTTGACAGAGAGCTCCTACGAGCAGTACTTC. Protein product: CASSLTESSYEQYF.

The CDR3 reads CAISVLLADAGDEQYF. Written as DNA, the CDR3 is TGTGCCATCAGTGTTTTGCTAGCGGACGCCGGCGACGAGCAGTACTTC. The chain couples TRBV10-3 to TRBJ2-7, with 7 bases lining up with TRBD2. Germline V gives CDR1 ENHRY, CDR2 SYGVKD. This CDR3 comprises 16 residues. The J segment lost 5 bases and the V segment lost 4 bases, leaving 14 bases of the junction unmatched.

The gene calls are TRBV5-4 and TRBJ2-7; D ambiguous. CDR3 length: 13 residues. Deletions cut 4 bases from V and 1 base from J, with 9 bases between. Germline CDR1 and CDR2: SGHNT and YYREEE (reference sequence). DNA of the CDR3: TGTGCCAGCAGCCAAGACACTTCCTACGAGCAGTACTTC. Protein product: CASSQDTSYEQYF.

This clone has a handful of counts. The J gene is TRBJ2-1, the V gene TRBV6-6; 10 nucleotides line up with TRBD2. Germline lookup yields CDR1 MNHNY and CDR2 SVGAGI (reference sequence). The CDR3 loop spans 15 amino acids. Germline trimming cut 6 bases from V and 6 bases from J; bases unmatched to any gene: 8. CDR3 nucleotide sequence: TGTGCCAGCAGGGCCGGGACTAGCGTCCTCAATGAGCAGTTCTTC. This gives the protein CASRAGTSVLNEQFF.

The genes are TRBV28 and TRBJ1-3, with D unclear. Germline V lookup: CDR1 MDHEN, CDR2 SYDVKM. The ends were cut back, 3 bases at V and 0 bases at J, with 12 bases in the middle. The CDR3 runs 16 residues. The CDR3 loop is CASSFAQIYSGNTIYF. CDR3 coding DNA: TGTGCCAGCAGTTTCGCACAGATCTACTCTGGAAACACCATATATTTT.

This clone has only a few counts. The chain couples TRBV28 to TRBJ1-6; 8 bases match TRBD1. Germline CDR1 is MDHEN and CDR2 is SYDVKM. The junction had 5 bases not matched to a gene; V was cut back by 4 bases and J by 9 bases. The CDR3 extends over 14 amino acids. The CDR3 DNA reads TGTGCCAGCAGTTCCGGACAGGGTAGTTCACCCCTCCACTTT. It codes for CASSSGQGSSPLHF.

This clone was counted between two and nine times. The chain has TRBV20-1 and TRBJ2-5; the match to TRBD2 covers 11 bases. The germline V gene encodes CDR1 DFQATT and CDR2 SNEGSKA (reference sequence). This CDR3 comprises 16 residues. V dropped 3 bases and J dropped 4; count of bases not matched to a gene: 10. Here the CDR3 reads CSASPPLAGVGETQYF. The CDR3 DNA is TGCAGTGCTAGTCCCCCACTAGCGGGAGTTGGAGAGACCCAGTACTTC.

The chain carries TRBV6-4 and TRBJ2-1; 10 nucleotides line up with TRBD2. This CDR3 region has 15 residues. J gave up 1 base and V 5 bases, and 2 bases lay outside the gene matches. CDR1 MRHNA and CDR2 SNTAGT come from the germline V gene. The CDR3 nucleotides read TGTGCCAGCAGTTCTAGCGGGAGTTCCTACAATGAGCAGTTCTTC. Amino acids: CASSSSGSSYNEQFF.

The chain carries TRBV11-2 and TRBJ2-3; 7 bases are a match to TRBD2. The CDR3 has 13 residues. Germline trimming cut 1 base from V and 12 bases from J; bases unmatched to any gene: 7. The V gene's germline CDR1 is SGHAT and CDR2 FQNNGV. CDR3 sequence reads: CASSLGRDYPQYF. In DNA, the CDR3 is TGTGCCAGCAGCTTAGGCCGGGACTACCCCCAGTATTTT.

A word on this clone: This sample includes further DNA sequences coding for the same CDR3. The chain links TRBV18 to TRBJ2-7, with unresolved D. CDR3 length: 13 amino acids. With 1 base removed from V and 1 base from J, the gap between germline ends came to 5 bases. CDR1 is KGHSH and CDR2 is LQKENI in the germline V gene. The CDR3 sequence: CASSPQSSYEQYF. The CDR3, as DNA: TGTGCCAGCTCACCACAATCGTCCTACGAGCAGTACTTC.

The DNA of the CDR3 is TGCGCCAGCAGCCTTCGGACACAAAACTATGACAATGAGCAGTTCTTC. Translation: CASSLRTQNYDNEQFF. The V gene is TRBV4-1, the J gene TRBJ2-1, with D perhaps matching TRBD1 (5 bases). The CDR3 spans 16 residues. V was cut by 4 bases and J by 5 bases, with 18 bases left in between. The germline V gene has CDR1 MGHRA and CDR2 YSYEKL.

The chain combines TRBV6-5 with TRBJ2-6, with 7 bases matching TRBD1. The V and J ends lost 6 bases and 4 bases, in that order; junction bases with no gene match: 6. CDR1 and CDR2 from the germline V gene are MNHEY and SVGAGI. This CDR3 is built from 15 residues. The CDR3 protein is CASSPTGVGANVLTF. CDR3 in DNA: TGTGCCAGCAGCCCAACAGGGGTCGGGGCCAACGTCCTGACTTTC.

The table lists this clone with a count of one. CDR3 in amino acids: CASSLLSTFRGKETQYF. The CDR3 DNA reads TGTGCCAGCAGTTTATTATCTACCTTCAGGGGGAAAGAGACCCAGTACTTC. This chain uses TRBV28 with TRBJ2-5, with 7 bases identical to TRBD1. From germline, CDR1 is MDHEN and CDR2 SYDVKM. V trimming: 1 base; J trimming: 3 bases; junction bases outside the gene matches: 11. The CDR3 covers 17 residues.